This record concerns one TCR beta chain sequence. Its antigen specificity is not known. Base qualities are not recorded, but no much larger clone differs from it by a single base. Donors were healthy HIV-negative adults with no recently reported acute infections or vaccinations. Every donor was a Caucasian adult residing in Nashville, Tennessee, USA. Magnetic negative selection was used to enrich CD4+ T cells, after which naive cells were positively selected on CD45RA and the negative fraction became the memory subset. Blood was collected by leukapheresis, and PBMCs were isolated by Ficoll-Histopaque density gradient centrifugation and then cryopreserved in liquid nitrogen vapor phase. Purity and quantity of every magnetically sorted T cell population were checked by analytical flow cytometry. From each sorted fraction, genomic DNA was isolated and quantified by UV absorbance on a Nanodrop 2000c.

These data originate in a study of shared clonotypes between healthy human individuals (dated by TCRdb to about 2020). With regard to the full study: The cohort comprised a couple of women and a few men aged 18 to 49 years. To estimate repertoire size and how much clonotype sharing occurs between individuals, the study deeply sequenced the blood TCR repertoires of roughly 5 healthy adults. Between about 0.85 and 9.5 billion PBMCs per donor were obtained by leukapheresis. For each donor, CD4 naive and CD4 memory were each given three plates, CD8 naive was given two plates, and CD8 memory was given one plate. To increase sequencing depth and limit assay-specific biases, different laboratories used diverse techniques to prepare libraries and sequence TCR repertoires.

Using the deep immunoSEQ assay, multiplex PCR amplified TCR CDR3 regions from genomic DNA. Extracted genomic DNA from each cell subset was distributed evenly across all wells of several immunoSEQ 96-well plates, and each plate was treated as a replicate. For sorted subsets, each replicate PCR was loaded with approximately 0.2 ug genomic DNA, equivalent to 30,000 or so T cell genomes. Purified libraries were measured with a Qubit 3.0 fluorometer, size-checked on a Bioanalyzer 2100, and measured again with the KAPA Library Quantification kit. Every immunoSEQ 96-well plate was sequenced on a dedicated single-read 150-cycle Illumina NextSeq 550 flow cell. The study's processing was this. Because the immunoSEQ output held only junctional sequences and lacked quality scores, the filtering could not match the filtering applied to full-length reads. Sequences were annotated with PyIR, a Python wrapper for IgBLAST v1.9, using IMGT germline references to assign V/J genes and CDR3. Any read was removed if the V/J assignment was weak (E-value above 1e-6), the CDR3 was missing, or the read contained stop codons, out-of-frame junctions, or ambiguous translated residues. A V3J clonotype was defined by an identical inferred V gene, J gene, and CDR3 amino acid sequence. To compute the percentage overlap between repertoires, the number of shared unique clonotypes was divided by the size of the smaller repertoire. Richness of each repertoire was evaluated using RTK rarefaction, the Chao1 estimator, and Recon v2.1 estimates of unobserved clonotypes. For all TCRbeta clonotypes obtained by the gDNA method from a few donors, generation probabilities were computed with OLGA. TCRdb mirrors the immuneACCESS table, restricted to in-frame sequences. Some clones are absent from its copies; in checked studies, under half trace to an unresolved V gene, and the reason for the others is unknown. The V and J calls and the clone size are those of that table, but D and trimming were determined from the DNA. This sample holds approximately 2.3 million clones; approximately 95% were observed only once. The biggest ten clones account for 0.39% of the sample.

What the work shows at the level of the full study, not this receptor alone: When a few donors were compared, the shared fraction of clonotypes was about 5.4% for naive CD4, about 4% for naive CD8, 2.3% for memory CD4, and about 0.36% for memory CD8. The genetic and exposure-history diversity represented was limited by the small number of donors. Compared with non-shared clonotypes, clonotypes shared by all four sorted-subset donors had higher generation probabilities. Based on pairwise subsampling, the degree of clonotype sharing among donors was expected to be affected by sequencing depth. Estimated clonotype richness was generally larger for naive than for memory subsets. Even with the large sequencing depth, rarefaction of the sorted-subset datasets indicated that sequencing was incomplete. Sampling was restricted to blood, and TCR repertoires in tissue are likely to differ from TCR repertoires in blood.

The sample taken for sequencing was naive CD4+ T cells from PBMCs. The cell subset or site tag for this specimen amounts to: CD45RA+ positively selected. This receptor was obtained from a man younger than 30 in good health. Some clones in this sample may be carry-over from other donors' samples.

The CDR3 amino acid sequence is: CASSLGGIAADTQYF. The DNA is as follows: TGTGCCAGCAGCTTAGGGGGCATTGCGGCAGATACGCAGTATTTT. The chain was built from TRBV11-2 and TRBJ2-3; TRBD1 is a possible D gene, resting on 5 matching bases. The germline V gene yields SGHAT for CDR1 and FQNNGV for CDR2. Cut back by 1 base and 4 bases, the V and J ends lie 12 bases apart. Including the terminal cysteine and phenylalanine, the CDR3 comprises 15 residues. The read is trimmed to its CDR3 DNA, 45 bases read in frame from base 1.